This is a list of T cell receptor beta chains from one sample in a study of cytomegalovirus exposure and HLA in healthy donors. Clones were sequenced by immunoSEQ multiplex PCR, and TCRdb holds only the in-frame ones, with some missing. In the table there are some 110,000 clones, 70% to 80% of which are singletons. What was sequenced was PBMCs. These receptors came from a female donor in good health and CMV-seronegative. Both conserved end residues are part of each CDR3. The order of the fields is V gene, CDR3 protein.

TRBV6-1	CASSEARTGQPQHF
TRBV10-3	CAISDTSSHTDTQYF
TRBV7-6	CASSLGQGKPQHF
TRBV5-1	CASTWTGGDEQYF
TRBV28	CASMGTGWYEQYF
TRBV6-1	CASSGQGDPLHF
TRBV5-1	CASSLSGEQFF
TRBV29-1	CSVGTSGNEQFF
TRBV19	CARSHGVANTGELFF
TRBV5-1	CASSEGQGSYNEQFF
TRBV4-2	CASSQLSGASSYEQYF
TRBV11-2	CASSPTGGMEKLFF
TRBV7-6	CASSLGHSYNEQFF
TRBV5-1	CASSRGGRGFYEQYF
TRBV28	CASSLGTANGYTF
TRBV11-2	CASSLDQGRVEKLFF
TRBV15	CATSSSGRTGELFF
TRBV9	CASSGLAGVNEQFF
TRBV5-1	CASSLAGAGGLGIAVGEQYF
TRBV4-3	CASSQEMDFLTDTQYF